This TCR beta chain derives from a study of blood T cell repertoires in COVID-19 (TCRdb year 2020). Study-wide context: Collaborator samples came from the United States, Italy and Spain and covered acute and convalescent phases of COVID-19. The prospective study material was composed of cDNA or gDNA derived from T cells, B-cell-depleted T cells, or PBMCs. Nearly every sample came with metadata listing a de-identified subject ID, COVID-19 status, age in years and sex. HLA class I and class II types, where available, came from metadata supplied by the sample provider rather than from assay-based typing. Deeply sampled blood TCRbeta repertoires from subjects exposed to, actively infected with, or recovered from COVID-19 were included in the dataset. The repertoires were released in a freely available public database intended as a resource for research on the immune response to SARS-CoV-2. The samples were drawn from the first 160 participants of the ongoing ImmuneRACE study and from 950 to 1,500 subjects provided by 6 global collaborators. Overall study outcomes, separate from this receptor: Clinical and demographic metadata were provided uncurated, with the amount varying by source and participant.

About this clone itself: What antigen it recognizes has not been identified. No much larger clone exists at a distance of one base, and base qualities are not known.

Taken from cysteine to phenylalanine, the CDR3 has 15 residues. This entry keeps only the CDR3 DNA: 45 bases, framed from base 1. V and J are truncated by 6 bases and 5 bases respectively, leaving an intervening sequence of 19 bases. The germline V gene provides CDR1 MNHEY and CDR2 SVGAGI. TCRbeta CDR3 regions were amplified from genomic DNA using the immunoSEQ Assay, a bias-controlled multiplex PCR. The source study handled its data this way. The number of nucleated cells in each sample was estimated by amplification of reference gene primers within the assay. To quantify the absolute abundance of each unique TCRbeta CDR3 rearrangement, sequence reads were collapsed and filtered. For each sample, productive Simpson clonality was calculated by taking the square root of Simpson's diversity index across productive rearrangements. TCRdb retrieved this table from immuneACCESS and kept in-frame rearrangements only. Not all clones are present; in checked studies, unresolved V genes account for under half, and no reason is known for the remainder. Clone size and V and J calls were adopted from that table, with D and trimming inferred from the DNA. In this sample the table shows 380,000 or so clones, roughly 90% of which occur a single time. The top ten constitute 1% to 1.5% of the sample.

Collaborating institutions collected whole blood in K2EDTA tubes following their own protocols. For TCRbeta analysis, collaborators shipped samples in one of three forms: frozen whole blood, isolated PBMCs, or DNA extracted from either of those sample types. The specimen was peripheral blood. This TCR was recovered from a man between 35 and 55 years old with acute or convalescent COVID-19. This sequence uses TRBV6-5 and TRBJ1-2; D gene: possibly TRBD1, on 6 matching bases. CDR3 sequence: CASSPIQGSQYGYTF. The DNA sequence is given as TGTGCCAGCAGCCCCATACAGGGATCTCAATATGGCTACACCTTC.